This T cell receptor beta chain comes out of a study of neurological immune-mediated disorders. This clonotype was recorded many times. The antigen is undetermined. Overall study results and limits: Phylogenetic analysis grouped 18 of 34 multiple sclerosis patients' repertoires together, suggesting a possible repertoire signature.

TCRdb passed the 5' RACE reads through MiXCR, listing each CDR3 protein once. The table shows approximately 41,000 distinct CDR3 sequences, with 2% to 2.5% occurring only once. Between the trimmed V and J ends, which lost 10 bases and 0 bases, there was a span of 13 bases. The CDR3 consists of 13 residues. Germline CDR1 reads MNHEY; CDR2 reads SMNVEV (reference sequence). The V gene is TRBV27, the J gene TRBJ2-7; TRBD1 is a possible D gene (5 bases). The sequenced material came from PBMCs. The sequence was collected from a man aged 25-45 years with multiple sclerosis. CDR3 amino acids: CATRAGISYEQYF. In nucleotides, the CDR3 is TGTGCCACTCGGGCAGGGATCTCCTACGAGCAGTACTTC.